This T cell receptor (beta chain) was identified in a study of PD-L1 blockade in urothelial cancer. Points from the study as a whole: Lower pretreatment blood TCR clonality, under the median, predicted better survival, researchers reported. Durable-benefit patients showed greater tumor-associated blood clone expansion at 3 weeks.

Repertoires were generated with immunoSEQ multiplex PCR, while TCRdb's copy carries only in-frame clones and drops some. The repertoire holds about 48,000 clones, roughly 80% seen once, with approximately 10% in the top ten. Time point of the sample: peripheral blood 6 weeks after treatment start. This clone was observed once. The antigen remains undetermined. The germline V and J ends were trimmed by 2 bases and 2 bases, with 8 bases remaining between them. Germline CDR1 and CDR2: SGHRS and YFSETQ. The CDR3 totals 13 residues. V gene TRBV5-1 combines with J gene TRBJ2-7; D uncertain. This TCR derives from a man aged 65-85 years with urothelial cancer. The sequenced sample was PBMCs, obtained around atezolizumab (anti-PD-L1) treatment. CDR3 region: CASSLTETYEQYF. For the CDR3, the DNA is TGCGCCAGCAGCTTAACAGAGACCTACGAGCAGTACTTC.